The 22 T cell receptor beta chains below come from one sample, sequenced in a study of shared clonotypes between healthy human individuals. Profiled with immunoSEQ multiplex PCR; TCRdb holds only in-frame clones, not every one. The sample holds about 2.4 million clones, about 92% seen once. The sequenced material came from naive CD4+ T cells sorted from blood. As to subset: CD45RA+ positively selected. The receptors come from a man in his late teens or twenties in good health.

CDR3 sequence (DNA): TGCGCCAGCAGCCAAGGGGGACTAGCGGGAGTGGCTGGGGAGCTGTTTTTT. Residues: CASSQGGLAGVAGELFF. The V and J genes are TRBV4-1 and TRBJ2-2; 14 bases map to TRBD2. Unmatched junction bases numbered 6, after V lost 1 base and J lost 8 bases. Germline lookup yields CDR1 MGHRA and CDR2 YSYEKL. This CDR3 has 17 amino acids.

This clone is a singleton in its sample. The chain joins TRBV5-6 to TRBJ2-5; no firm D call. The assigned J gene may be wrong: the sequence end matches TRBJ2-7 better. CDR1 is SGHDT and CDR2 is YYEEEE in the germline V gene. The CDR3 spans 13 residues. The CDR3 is CASSLATPYEQYF. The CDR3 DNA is TGTGCCAGCAGCTTGGCCACTCCGTACGAGCAGTACTTC.

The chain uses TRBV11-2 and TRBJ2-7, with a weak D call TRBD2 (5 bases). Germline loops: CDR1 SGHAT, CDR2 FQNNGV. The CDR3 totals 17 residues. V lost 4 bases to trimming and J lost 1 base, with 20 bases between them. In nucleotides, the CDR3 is TGTGCCAGCAGCTCCCGTGGTTGGGAGATCCGTTCCTACGAGCAGTACTTC. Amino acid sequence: CASSSRGWEIRSYEQYF.

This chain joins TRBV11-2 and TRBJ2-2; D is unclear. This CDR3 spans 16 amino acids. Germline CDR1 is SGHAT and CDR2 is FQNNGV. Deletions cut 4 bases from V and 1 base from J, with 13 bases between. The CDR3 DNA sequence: TGTGCCAGCAGCTCCCGTCTAGTGATGAACACCGGGGAGCTGTTTTTT. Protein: CASSSRLVMNTGELFF.

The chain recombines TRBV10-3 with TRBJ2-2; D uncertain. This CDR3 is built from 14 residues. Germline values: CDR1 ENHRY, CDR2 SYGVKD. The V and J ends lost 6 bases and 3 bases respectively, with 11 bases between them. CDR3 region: CAISRMVDTGELFF. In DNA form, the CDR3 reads TGTGCCATCAGCCGTATGGTGGACACCGGGGAGCTGTTTTTT.

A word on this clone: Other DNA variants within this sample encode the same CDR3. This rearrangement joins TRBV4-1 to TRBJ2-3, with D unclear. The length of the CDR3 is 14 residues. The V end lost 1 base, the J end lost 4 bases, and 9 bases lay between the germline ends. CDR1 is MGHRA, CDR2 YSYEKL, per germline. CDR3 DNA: TGCGCCAGCAGCCAAGGGGGTTCGGCAGATACGCAGTATTTT. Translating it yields CASSQGGSADTQYF.

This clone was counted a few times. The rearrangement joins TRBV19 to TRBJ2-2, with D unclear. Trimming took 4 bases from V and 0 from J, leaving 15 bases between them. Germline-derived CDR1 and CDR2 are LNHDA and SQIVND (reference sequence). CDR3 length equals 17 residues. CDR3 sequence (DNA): TGTGCCAGTAGTACCCGATCGCCGAGAACGAACACCGGGGAGCTGTTTTTT. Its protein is CASSTRSPRTNTGELFF. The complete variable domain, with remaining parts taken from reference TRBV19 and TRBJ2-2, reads DGGITQSPKYLFRKEGQNVTLSCEQNLNHDAMYWYRQDPGQGLRLIYYSQIVNDFQKGDIAEGYSVSREKKESFPLTVTSAQKNPTAFYLCASSTRSPRTNTGELFFGEGSRLTVL.

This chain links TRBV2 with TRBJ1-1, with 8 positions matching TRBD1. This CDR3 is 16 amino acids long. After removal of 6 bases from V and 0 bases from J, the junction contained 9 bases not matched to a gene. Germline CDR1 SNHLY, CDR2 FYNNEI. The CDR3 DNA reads TGTGCCAGCAGACGACAGGGGCTTGGAGTGAACACTGAAGCTTTCTTT. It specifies CASRRQGLGVNTEAFF.

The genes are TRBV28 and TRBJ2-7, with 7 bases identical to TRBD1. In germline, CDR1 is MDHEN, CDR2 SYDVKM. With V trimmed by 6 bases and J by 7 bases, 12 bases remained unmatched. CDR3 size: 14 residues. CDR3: CASRSDRVKQEQYF. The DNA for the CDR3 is TGTGCCAGCAGATCTGACAGGGTTAAGCAAGAGCAGTACTTC.

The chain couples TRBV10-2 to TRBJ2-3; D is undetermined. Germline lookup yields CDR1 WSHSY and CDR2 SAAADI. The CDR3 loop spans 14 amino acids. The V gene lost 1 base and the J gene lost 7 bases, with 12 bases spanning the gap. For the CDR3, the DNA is TGCGCCAGCAGTGAGTGGGCTAGTCTACATACGCAGTATTTT. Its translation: CASSEWASLHTQYF.

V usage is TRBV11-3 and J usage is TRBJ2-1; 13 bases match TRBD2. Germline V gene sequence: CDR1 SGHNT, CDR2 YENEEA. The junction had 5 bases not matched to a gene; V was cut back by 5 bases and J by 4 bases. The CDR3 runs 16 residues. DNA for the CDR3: TGTGCCAGCAGCCAAACGGGACTAGCGGGGTACAATGAGCAGTTCTTC. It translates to CASSQTGLAGYNEQFF.

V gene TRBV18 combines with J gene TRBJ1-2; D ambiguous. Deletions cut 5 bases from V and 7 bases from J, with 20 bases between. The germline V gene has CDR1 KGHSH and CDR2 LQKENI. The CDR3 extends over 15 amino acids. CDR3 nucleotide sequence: TGTGCCAGCTCAGCCGTGGGCCCAACGTTGGGTGGCTACACCTTC. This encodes CASSAVGPTLGGYTF. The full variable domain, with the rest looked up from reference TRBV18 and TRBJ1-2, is NAGVMQNPRHLVRRRGQEARLRCSPMKGHSHVYWYRQLPEEGLKFMVYLQKENIIDESGMPKERFSAEFPKEGPSILRIQQVVRGDSAAYFCASSAVGPTLGGYTFGSGTRLTVV.

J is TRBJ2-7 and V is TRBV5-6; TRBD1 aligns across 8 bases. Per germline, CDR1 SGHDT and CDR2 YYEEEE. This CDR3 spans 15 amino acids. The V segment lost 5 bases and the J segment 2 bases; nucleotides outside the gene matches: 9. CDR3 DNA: TGTGCCAGCAGTTACCGGGACAGGCCCACCTACGAGCAGTACTTC. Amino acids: CASSYRDRPTYEQYF. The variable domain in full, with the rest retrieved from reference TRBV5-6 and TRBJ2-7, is DAGVTQSPTHLIKTRGQQVTLRCSPKSGHDTVSWYQQALGQGPQFIFQYYEEEERQRGNFPDRFSGHQFPNYSSELNVNALLLGDSALYLCASSYRDRPTYEQYFGPGTRLTVT.

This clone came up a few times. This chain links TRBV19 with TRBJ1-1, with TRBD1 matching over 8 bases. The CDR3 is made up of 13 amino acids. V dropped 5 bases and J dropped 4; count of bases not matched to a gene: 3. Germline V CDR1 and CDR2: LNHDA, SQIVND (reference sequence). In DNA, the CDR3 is TGTGCCAGTAGTGTCGACAGGGGCACTGAAGCTTTCTTT. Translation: CASSVDRGTEAFF.

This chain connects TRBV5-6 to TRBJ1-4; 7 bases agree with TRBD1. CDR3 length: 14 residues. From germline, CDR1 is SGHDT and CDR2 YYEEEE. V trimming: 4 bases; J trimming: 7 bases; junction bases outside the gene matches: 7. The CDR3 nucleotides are TGTGCCAGCAGCATTTGGAGGGACAGTGAAAAACTGTTTTTT. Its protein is CASSIWRDSEKLFF. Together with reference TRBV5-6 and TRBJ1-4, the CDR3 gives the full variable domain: DAGVTQSPTHLIKTRGQQVTLRCSPKSGHDTVSWYQQALGQGPQFIFQYYEEEERQRGNFPDRFSGHQFPNYSSELNVNALLLGDSALYLCASSIWRDSEKLFFGSGTQLSVL.

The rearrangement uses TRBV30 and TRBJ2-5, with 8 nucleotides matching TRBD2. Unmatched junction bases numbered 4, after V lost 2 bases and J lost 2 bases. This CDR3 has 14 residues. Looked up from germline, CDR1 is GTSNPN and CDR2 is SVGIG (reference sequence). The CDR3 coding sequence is TGTGCCTGGAGTAGGGGCGGGGGGCAAGAGACCCAGTACTTC. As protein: CAWSRGGGQETQYF. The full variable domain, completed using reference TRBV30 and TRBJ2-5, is SQTIHQWPATLVQPVGSPLSLECTVEGTSNPNLYWYRQAAGRGLQLLFYSVGIGQISSEVPQNLSASRPQDRQFILSSKKLLLSDSGFYLCAWSRGGGQETQYFGPGTRLLVL.

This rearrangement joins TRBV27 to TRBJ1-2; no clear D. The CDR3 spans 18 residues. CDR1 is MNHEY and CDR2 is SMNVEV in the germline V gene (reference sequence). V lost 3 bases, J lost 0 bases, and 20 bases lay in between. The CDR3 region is CASSFSGPTRDSNYGYTF. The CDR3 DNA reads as TGTGCCAGCAGTTTCAGCGGCCCTACACGGGATTCTAACTATGGCTACACCTTC.

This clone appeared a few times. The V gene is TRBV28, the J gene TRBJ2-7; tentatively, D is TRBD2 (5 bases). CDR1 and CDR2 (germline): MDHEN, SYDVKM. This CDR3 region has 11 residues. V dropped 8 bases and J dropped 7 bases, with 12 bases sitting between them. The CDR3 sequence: CASGLGREQYF. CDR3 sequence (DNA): TGTGCCAGCGGGCTAGGGAGAGAGCAGTACTTC.

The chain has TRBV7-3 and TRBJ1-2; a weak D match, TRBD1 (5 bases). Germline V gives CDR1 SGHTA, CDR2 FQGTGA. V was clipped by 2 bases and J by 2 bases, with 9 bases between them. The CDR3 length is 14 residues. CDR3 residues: CASSLLQVNYGYTF. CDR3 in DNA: TGTGCCAGCAGCTTATTACAGGTGAACTATGGCTACACCTTC.

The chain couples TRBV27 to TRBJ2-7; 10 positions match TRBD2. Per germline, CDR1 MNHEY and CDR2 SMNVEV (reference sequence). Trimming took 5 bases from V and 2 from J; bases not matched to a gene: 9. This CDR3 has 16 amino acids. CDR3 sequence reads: CASSIMTSGLTYEQYF. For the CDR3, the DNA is TGTGCCAGCAGTATAATGACTAGCGGGTTGACCTACGAGCAGTACTTC.

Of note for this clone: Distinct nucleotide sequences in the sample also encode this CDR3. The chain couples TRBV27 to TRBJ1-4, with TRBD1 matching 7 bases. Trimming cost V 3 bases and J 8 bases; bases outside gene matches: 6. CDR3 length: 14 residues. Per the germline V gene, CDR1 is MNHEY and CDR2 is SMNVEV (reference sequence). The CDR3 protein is CASSFRQGREKLFF. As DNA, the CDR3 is TGTGCCAGCAGTTTCCGACAGGGCCGCGAAAAACTGTTTTTT.

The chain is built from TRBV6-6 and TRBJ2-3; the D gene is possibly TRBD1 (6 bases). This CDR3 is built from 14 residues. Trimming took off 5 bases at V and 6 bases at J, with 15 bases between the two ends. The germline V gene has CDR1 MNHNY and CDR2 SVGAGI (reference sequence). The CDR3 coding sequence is TGTGCCAGCAGTACGGACAGCCACGGGGATACGCAGTATTTT. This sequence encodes CASSTDSHGDTQYF.